This T cell receptor beta chain was obtained from a study of cytomegalovirus exposure and HLA in healthy donors. Background on the study: The use of the same platform for the approximately 130 validation repertoires and the roughly 630 first-cohort repertoires was reported by a later analysis.

TCRdb keeps only in-frame clones here, not all; method: immunoSEQ multiplex PCR. The table has about 170,000 clones, roughly 89% seen once. Regarding this clone: Its specificity is unknown.

Study results and caveats: Cytomegalovirus status, reportedly, was diagnosed with high specificity and sensitivity by the classifier. The listing of 150 to 200 TCR beta chains classed them as cytomegalovirus-associated.

This CDR3 contains 12 residues. The germline V gene encodes CDR1 SGHTA and CDR2 FQGTGA. Trimming pared 1 base from V and 5 bases from J, leaving 6 bases between. The validation cohort, a group of 120 or so subjects, included the donors and was separate from the roughly 720-subject first cohort. The sequencing input was PBMCs. J is TRBJ2-7 and V is TRBV7-3; no definite D call. The clonotype was recovered from a woman younger than 35 in good health and CMV-seropositive. The CDR3 DNA reads TGTGCCAGCAGCTTAAGTGGGCACGAGCAGTACTTC. This codes for CASSLSGHEQYF.